This T cell receptor beta chain was documented in a study of T cell responses to AZD1222 COVID-19 vaccine. Per germline, CDR1 SEHNR and CDR2 FQNEAQ (reference sequence). V lost 7 bases and J lost 8; bases outside the gene matches: 2. This CDR3 region has 12 residues. Clones were sequenced by immunoSEQ multiplex PCR, and TCRdb holds only the in-frame ones, with some missing. The sample includes approximately 130,000 clones, approximately 90% of them seen just once. This receptor was identified in an adult in good health. The material sequenced was peripheral blood, taken on day 0 of AZD1222 vaccination. The chain has TRBV7-9 and TRBJ2-2; 9 bases line up with TRBD2. In nucleotides, the CDR3 is TGTGCCAGCACCCTAGCGGGAGGGGAGCTGTTTTTT. Translated: CASTLAGGELFF.